A single sample gave rise to the 3 T cell receptor beta chains below, sequenced in a study of T cells expressing NK-cell markers. With the 5' RACE reads reprocessed, TCRdb shows one record per CDR3 protein and no DNA. The data show fewer than 550,000 distinct CDR3 sequences, and the top ten clones hold approximately 1.4%. Sequenced material: blood T cells: a sorted CD56 or NKG2C T cell subset, CD4+ or CD8+ T cells, or bulk PBMC T cells (not recorded which). Source of these receptors: a woman between 50 and 59 years old in good health.

The chain carries TRBV20-1 and TRBJ2-7; the TCRdb D gene call, TRBD1, has no DNA to confirm it. Per the germline V gene, CDR1 is DFQATT and CDR2 is SNEGSKA (reference sequence). The CDR3 extends over 15 amino acids. The CDR3 loop reads CSARVSSAGAYEQYF.

The V and J genes are TRBV27 and TRBJ2-1. Germline loops: CDR1 MNHEY, CDR2 SMNVEV (reference sequence). CDR3 size: 15 residues. The CDR3 loop reads CASSFWVSSYNEQFF.

The V call is TRBV5-6, the J call TRBJ1-1. This CDR3 region has 12 residues. Germline CDR1 is SGHDT and CDR2 is YYEEEE. CDR3: CASSLAAASAFF. The whole variable domain, filled in from reference TRBV5-6 and TRBJ1-1, reads DAGVTQSPTHLIKTRGQQVTLRCSPKSGHDTVSWYQQALGQGPQFIFQYYEEEERQRGNFPDRFSGHQFPNYSSELNVNALLLGDSALYLCASSLAAASAFFGQGTRLTVV.